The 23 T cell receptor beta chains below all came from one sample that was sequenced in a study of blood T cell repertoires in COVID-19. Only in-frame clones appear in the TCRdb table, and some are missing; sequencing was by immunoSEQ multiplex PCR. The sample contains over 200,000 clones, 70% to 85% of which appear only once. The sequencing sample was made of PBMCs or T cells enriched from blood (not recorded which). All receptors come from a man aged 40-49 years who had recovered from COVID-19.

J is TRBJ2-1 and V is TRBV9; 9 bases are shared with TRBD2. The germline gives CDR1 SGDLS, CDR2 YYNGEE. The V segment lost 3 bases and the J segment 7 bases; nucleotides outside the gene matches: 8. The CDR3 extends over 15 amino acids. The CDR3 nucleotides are TGTGCCAGCAGCGCCGGGACTAGCTTAGGAAATGAGCAGTTCTTC. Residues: CASSAGTSLGNEQFF.

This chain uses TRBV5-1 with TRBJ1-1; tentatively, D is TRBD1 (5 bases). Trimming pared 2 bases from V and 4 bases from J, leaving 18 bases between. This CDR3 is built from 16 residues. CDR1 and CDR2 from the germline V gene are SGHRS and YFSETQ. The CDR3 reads CASSFGRQGGSTEAFF. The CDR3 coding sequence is TGCGCCAGCAGCTTTGGGCGTCAGGGAGGGTCCACTGAAGCTTTCTTT.

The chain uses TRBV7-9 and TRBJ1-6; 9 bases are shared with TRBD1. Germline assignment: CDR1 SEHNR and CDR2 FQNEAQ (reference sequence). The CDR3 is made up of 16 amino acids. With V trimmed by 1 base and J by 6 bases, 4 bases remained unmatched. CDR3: CASSLEGDRANSPLHF. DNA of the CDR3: TGTGCCAGCAGCTTAGAGGGGGACAGGGCTAATTCACCCCTCCACTTT.

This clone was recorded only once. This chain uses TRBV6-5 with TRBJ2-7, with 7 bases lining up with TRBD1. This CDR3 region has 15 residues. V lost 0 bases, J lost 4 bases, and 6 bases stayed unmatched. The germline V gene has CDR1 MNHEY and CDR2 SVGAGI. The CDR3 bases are TGTGCCAGCAGTTACTCGAAACCCAGGGGGTACGAGCAGTACTTC. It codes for CASSYSKPRGYEQYF.

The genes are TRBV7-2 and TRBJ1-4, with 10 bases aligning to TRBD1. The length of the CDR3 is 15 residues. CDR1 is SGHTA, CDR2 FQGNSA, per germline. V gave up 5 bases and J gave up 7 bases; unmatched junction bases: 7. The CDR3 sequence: CASSLGGTGVEKLFF. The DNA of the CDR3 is TGTGCCAGCAGCCTAGGGGGGACAGGGGTTGAAAAACTGTTTTTT.

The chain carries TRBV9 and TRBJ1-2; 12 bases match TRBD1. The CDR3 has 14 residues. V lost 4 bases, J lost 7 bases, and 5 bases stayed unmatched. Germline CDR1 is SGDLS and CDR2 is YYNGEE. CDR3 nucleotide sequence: TGTGCCAGCAGCATGGGACAGGGGGCGGCTGGCTACACCTTC. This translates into CASSMGQGAAGYTF.

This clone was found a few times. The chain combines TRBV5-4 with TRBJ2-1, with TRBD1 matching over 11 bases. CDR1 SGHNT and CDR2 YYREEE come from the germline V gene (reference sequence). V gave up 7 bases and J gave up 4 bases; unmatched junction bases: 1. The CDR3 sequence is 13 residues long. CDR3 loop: CASGTGGYNEQFF. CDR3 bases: TGTGCCAGCGGGACAGGGGGTTACAATGAGCAGTTCTTC.

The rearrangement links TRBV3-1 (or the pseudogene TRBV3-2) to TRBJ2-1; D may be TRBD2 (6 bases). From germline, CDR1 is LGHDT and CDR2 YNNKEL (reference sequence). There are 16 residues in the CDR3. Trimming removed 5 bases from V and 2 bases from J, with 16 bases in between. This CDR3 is CASSWASSVPYNEQFF. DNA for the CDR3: TGTGCCAGCAGCTGGGCTTCTAGCGTCCCCTACAATGAGCAGTTCTTC.

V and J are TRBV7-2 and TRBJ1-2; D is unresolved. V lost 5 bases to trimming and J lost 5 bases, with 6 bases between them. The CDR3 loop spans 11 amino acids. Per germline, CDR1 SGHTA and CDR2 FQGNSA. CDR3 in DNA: TGTGCCAGCAGCAACGGGTATGGCTACACCTTC. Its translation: CASSNGYGYTF.

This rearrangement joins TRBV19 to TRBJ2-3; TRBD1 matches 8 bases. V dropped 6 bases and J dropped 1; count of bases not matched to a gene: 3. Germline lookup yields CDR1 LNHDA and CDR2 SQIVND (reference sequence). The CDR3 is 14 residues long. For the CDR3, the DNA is TGTGCCAGTAGCTTGGGACAGGGCACAGATACGCAGTATTTT. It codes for CASSLGQGTDTQYF. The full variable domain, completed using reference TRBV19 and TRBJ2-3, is DGGITQSPKYLFRKEGQNVTLSCEQNLNHDAMYWYRQDPGQGLRLIYYSQIVNDFQKGDIAEGYSVSREKKESFPLTVTSAQKNPTAFYLCASSLGQGTDTQYFGPGTRLTVL.

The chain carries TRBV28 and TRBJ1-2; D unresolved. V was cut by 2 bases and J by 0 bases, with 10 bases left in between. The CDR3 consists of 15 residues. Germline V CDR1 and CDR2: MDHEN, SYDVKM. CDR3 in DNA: TGTGCCAGCAGTTTACTAGGCTGGTCTAACTATGGCTACACCTTC. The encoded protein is CASSLLGWSNYGYTF.

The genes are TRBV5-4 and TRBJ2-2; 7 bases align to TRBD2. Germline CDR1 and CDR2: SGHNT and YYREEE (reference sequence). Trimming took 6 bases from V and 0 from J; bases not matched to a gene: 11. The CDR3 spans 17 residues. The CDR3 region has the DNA TGTGCCAGCAACCCGGGGGGTCGGGGCCCGAACACCGGGGAGCTGTTTTTT. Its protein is CASNPGGRGPNTGELFF.

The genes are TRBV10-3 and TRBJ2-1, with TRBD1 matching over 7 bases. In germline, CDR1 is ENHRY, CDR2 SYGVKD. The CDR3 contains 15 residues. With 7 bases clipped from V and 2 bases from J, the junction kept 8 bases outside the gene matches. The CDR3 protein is CAIKGGAATYNEQFF. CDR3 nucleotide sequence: TGTGCCATCAAAGGGGGCGCAGCAACCTACAATGAGCAGTTCTTC.

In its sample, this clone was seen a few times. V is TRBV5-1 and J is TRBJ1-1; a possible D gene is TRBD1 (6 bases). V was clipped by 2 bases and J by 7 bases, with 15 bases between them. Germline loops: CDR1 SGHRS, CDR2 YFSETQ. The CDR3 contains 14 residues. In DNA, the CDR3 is TGCGCCAGCAGCTTTAGTCAGGGGTATGGTGAAGCTTTCTTT. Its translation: CASSFSQGYGEAFF.

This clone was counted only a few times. DNA of the CDR3: TGTGCCACCAGCAGAGATAGGGGGGGCTATCAGCCCCAGCATTTT. Translating it yields CATSRDRGGYQPQHF. The genes are TRBV15 and TRBJ1-5; TRBD1 is a possible D gene (6 bases). Germline V gene sequence: CDR1 LNHNV, CDR2 YYDKDF (reference sequence). V lost 0 bases and J 5 bases, leaving 11 bases between the germline ends. The CDR3 totals 15 residues.

The CDR3 DNA reads TGTGCCAGCAGCTTACTCAGTCGGGATGGCTACACCTTC. As protein: CASSLLSRDGYTF. The chain has TRBV7-8 and TRBJ1-2, with no clear D. Trimming removed 2 bases from V and 6 bases from J, with 10 bases in between. CDR1 and CDR2 (germline): SGHVS, FQNEAQ. CDR3 length equals 13 residues.

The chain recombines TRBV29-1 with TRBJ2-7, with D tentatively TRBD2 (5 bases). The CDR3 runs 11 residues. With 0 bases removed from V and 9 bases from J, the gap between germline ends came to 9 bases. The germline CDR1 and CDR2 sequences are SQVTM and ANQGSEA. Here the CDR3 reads CSVEDGGRQYF. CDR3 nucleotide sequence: TGCAGCGTTGAAGACGGTGGGAGGCAGTACTTC.

CDR3 residues: CASYYTGAEKLFF. CDR3 nucleotides: TGTGCCAGTTATTATACAGGGGCTGAAAAACTGTTTTTT. This chain links TRBV12-3 or TRBV12-4 with TRBJ1-4; TRBD1 agrees at 7 bases. Trimming at V came to 9 bases and at J to 7 bases, leaving 8 bases not matched to a gene. This CDR3 region has 13 residues.

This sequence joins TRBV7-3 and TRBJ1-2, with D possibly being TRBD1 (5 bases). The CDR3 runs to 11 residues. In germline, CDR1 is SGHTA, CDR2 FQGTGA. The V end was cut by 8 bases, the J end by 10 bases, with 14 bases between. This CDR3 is CASGQGDDYTF. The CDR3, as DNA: TGTGCCAGCGGGCAGGGTGATGACTACACCTTC.

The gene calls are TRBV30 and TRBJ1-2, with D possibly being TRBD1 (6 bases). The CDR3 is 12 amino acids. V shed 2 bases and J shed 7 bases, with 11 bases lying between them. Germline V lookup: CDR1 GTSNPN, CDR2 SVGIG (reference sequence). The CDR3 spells CAWSPGVGGYTF. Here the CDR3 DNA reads TGTGCCTGGAGTCCAGGGGTAGGTGGCTACACCTTC.

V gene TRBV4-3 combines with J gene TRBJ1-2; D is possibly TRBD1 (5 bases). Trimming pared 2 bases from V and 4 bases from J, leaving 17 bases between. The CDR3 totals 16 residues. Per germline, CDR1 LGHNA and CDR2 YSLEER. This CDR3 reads CASSQRGGGGGYGYTF. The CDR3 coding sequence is TGCGCCAGCAGCCAAAGAGGTGGGGGAGGCGGCTATGGCTACACCTTC.

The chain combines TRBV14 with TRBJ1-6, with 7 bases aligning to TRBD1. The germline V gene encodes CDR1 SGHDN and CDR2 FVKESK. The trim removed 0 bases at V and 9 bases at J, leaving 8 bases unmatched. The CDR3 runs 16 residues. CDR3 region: CASSQDADRVGSPLHF. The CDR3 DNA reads TGTGCCAGCAGCCAAGATGCAGACAGGGTCGGTTCACCCCTCCACTTT.

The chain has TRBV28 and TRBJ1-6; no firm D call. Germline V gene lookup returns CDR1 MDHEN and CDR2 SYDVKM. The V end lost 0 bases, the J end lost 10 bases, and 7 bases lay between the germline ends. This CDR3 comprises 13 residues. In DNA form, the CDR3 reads TGTGCCAGCAGTTTATGGGGGAGATCACCCCTCCACTTT. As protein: CASSLWGRSPLHF.